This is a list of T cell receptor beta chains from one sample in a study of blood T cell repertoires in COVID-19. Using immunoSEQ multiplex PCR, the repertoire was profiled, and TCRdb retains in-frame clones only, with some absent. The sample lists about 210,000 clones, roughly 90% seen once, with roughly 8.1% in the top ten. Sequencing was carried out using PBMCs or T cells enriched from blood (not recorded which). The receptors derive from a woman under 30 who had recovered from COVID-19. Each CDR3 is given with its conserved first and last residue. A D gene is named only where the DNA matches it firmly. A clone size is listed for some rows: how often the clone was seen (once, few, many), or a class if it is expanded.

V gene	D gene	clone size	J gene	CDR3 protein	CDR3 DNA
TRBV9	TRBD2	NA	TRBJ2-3	CASSERGGTDTQYF	TGTGCCAGCAGCGAGCGGGGGGGCACAGATACGCAGTATTTT
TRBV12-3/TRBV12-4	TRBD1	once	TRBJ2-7	CASRTGGQYEQYF	TGTGCCAGCAGGACAGGGGGCCAATACGAGCAGTACTTC
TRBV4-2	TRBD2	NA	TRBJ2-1	CASSQAIAGVIYNEQFF	TGTGCCAGCAGCCAGGCGATAGCGGGGGTGATCTACAATGAGCAGTTCTTC
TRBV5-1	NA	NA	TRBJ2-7	CASSALSGYEQYF	TGCGCCAGCAGCGCTCTCTCGGGTTACGAGCAGTACTTC
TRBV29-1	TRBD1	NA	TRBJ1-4	CSAGFRGLGEKLFF	TGCAGCGCCGGATTCAGGGGGCTGGGGGAAAAACTGTTTTTT
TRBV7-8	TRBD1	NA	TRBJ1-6	CASSPPGQGYNSPLHF	TGTGCCAGCAGCCCGCCGGGACAGGGCTATAATTCACCCCTCCACTTT
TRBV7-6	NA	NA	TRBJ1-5	CASSPQGSNQPQHF	TGTGCCAGCAGCCCACAGGGAAGCAATCAGCCCCAGCATTTT
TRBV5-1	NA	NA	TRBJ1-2	CASSPGSAGGYTF	TGCGCCAGCAGCCCCGGGAGCGCCGGGGGCTACACCTTC
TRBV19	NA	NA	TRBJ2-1	CASSTGTPGLLSYNEQFF	TGTGCCAGTAGTACCGGGACTCCAGGCCTCTTGTCCTACAATGAGCAGTTCTTC
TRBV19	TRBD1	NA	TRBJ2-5	CASSRTGGMSVETQYF	TGTGCCAGTAGTAGGACAGGGGGTATGTCAGTGGAGACCCAGTACTTC
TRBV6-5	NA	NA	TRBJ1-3	CASRPGQTSGNTIYF	TGTGCCAGCAGGCCAGGGCAGACCTCTGGAAACACCATATATTTT
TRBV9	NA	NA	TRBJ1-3	CASSVVSSGNTIYF	TGTGCCAGCAGCGTAGTGTCGTCTGGAAACACCATATATTTT
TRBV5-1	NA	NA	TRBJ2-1	CASSLGGPGNEQFF	TGCGCCAGCAGCTTGGGGGGGCCGGGGAATGAGCAGTTCTTC
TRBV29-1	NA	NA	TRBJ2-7	CSVRTASYEQYF	TGCAGCGTTCGGACAGCCTCCTACGAGCAGTACTTC
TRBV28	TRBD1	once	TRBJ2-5	CASRSGTAASETQYF	TGTGCCAGCAGATCAGGGACAGCTGCGTCGGAGACCCAGTACTTC
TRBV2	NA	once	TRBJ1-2	CASIGPLTAGYTF	TGTGCCAGCATCGGACCCCTGACAGCTGGCTACACCTTC